This T cell receptor beta chain originates from a study of cytotoxic CD8 clonotypes in ibrutinib-treated CLL. The wider study: Within the patient group, 11 were relapsed/refractory and about 15 treatment-naive, and 17 to 18 were IGHV unmutated. Response was recorded as partial in around 25 patients and complete in 2; at median about 6 years, roughly 14 remained remitted and approximately twelve had progressed. Study-wide findings and caveats: Clonality increased with ibrutinib response but returned toward baseline at progression.

Germline lookup yields CDR1 MGHRA and CDR2 YSYEKL. The CDR3 totals 14 residues. Trimming took 0 bases from V and 2 from J, leaving 8 bases between them. The sequencing depth, 1 in 200,000 to 1 in 1 million T cells, was the target. Repertoires were generated with immunoSEQ multiplex PCR, while TCRdb's copy carries only in-frame clones and drops some. The data show about 140,000 clones, approximately 77% seen once. This clone was detected only a few times. Antigen: not known. This specimen consisted of PBMCs, obtained after 12 months of ibrutinib treatment. The genes are TRBV4-1 and TRBJ2-7; weak D call: TRBD2 (5 bases). The TCR comes from a human donor with chronic lymphocytic leukemia. The CDR3 coding sequence is TGCGCCAGCAGCCAAGAGGGAGTCGCCTACGAGCAGTACTTC. As protein: CASSQEGVAYEQYF.